Listed here are 17 T cell receptor beta chains from one sample, sequenced in a study of patients and donors after allogeneic stem cell transplantation. One entry per CDR3 protein, called by TCRdb with MiXCR from the RT-PCR reads. The profile shows 190,000 or so distinct CDR3 sequences, around 41% of them singletons. Sequencing was carried out using blood, either unsorted or a sorted T cell fraction (not recorded which). These TCRs come from a human donor who was either an allogeneic HSCT recipient or a stem cell or donor lymphocyte infusion donor (not recorded which). It is not recorded whose cells these are; they may come from a transplant donor.

The V and J genes are TRBV30 and TRBJ2-7; D gene ambiguous. Germline lookup yields CDR1 GTSNPN and CDR2 SVGIG (reference sequence). Trimming left V 0 bases short and J 3 bases short, with 9 bases between. The CDR3 length is 13 residues. CDR3: CAWSVGEHYEQYF. The CDR3 DNA follows: TGTGCCTGGAGTGTTGGTGAGCACTACGAGCAGTACTTC.

This rearrangement joins TRBV5-1 to TRBJ2-1; 10 positions agree with TRBD1. Germline values: CDR1 SGHRS, CDR2 YFSETQ. This CDR3 has 15 amino acids. V lost 4 bases and J lost 3; bases outside the gene matches: 4. DNA for the CDR3: TGCGCCAGCAGCCTGCGGACAGGGGGCTACAATGAGCAGTTCTTC. This codes for CASSLRTGGYNEQFF.

This clonotype was found a few times. This rearrangement joins TRBV4-2 to TRBJ1-1; D remains unclear. V was pared by 1 base and J by 11 bases, with 11 bases between. This CDR3 contains 12 residues. Per germline, CDR1 LGHNA and CDR2 YNFKEQ. In DNA, the CDR3 is TGTGCCAGCAGCCAAGTGGGTGTCGAGGCTTTCTTT. As protein: CASSQVGVEAFF.

V usage is TRBV18 and J usage is TRBJ2-7; 11 bases agree with TRBD2. The CDR3 is 14 residues long. The germline gives CDR1 KGHSH, CDR2 LQKENI. Trimming at V came to 8 bases and at J to 2 bases, leaving 5 bases not matched to a gene. The CDR3 DNA follows: TGTGCCAGCATCGGGACTAGCGGAGCCTACGAGCAGTACTTC. It codes for CASIGTSGAYEQYF.

The chain joins TRBV25-1 to TRBJ2-1; 8 bases match TRBD2. V gave up 8 bases and J gave up 8 bases; unmatched junction bases: 8. Germline V gene lookup returns CDR1 MGHDK and CDR2 SYGVNS. This CDR3 has 13 residues. The CDR3, as DNA: TGTGCCAGCGGACCTACCGGGAGGGATGAGCAGTTCTTC. It codes for CASGPTGRDEQFF. The whole variable domain, remainder taken from reference TRBV25-1 and TRBJ2-1, is EADIYQTPRYLVIGTGKKITLECSQTMGHDKMYWYQQDPGMELHLIHYSYGVNSTEKGDLSSESTVSRIRTEHFPLTLESARPSHTSQYLCASGPTGRDEQFFGPGTRLTVL.

The rearrangement uses TRBV6-6 and TRBJ2-7; D may be TRBD2 (6 bases). Per germline, CDR1 MNHNY and CDR2 SVGAGI (reference sequence). Deletions cut 6 bases from V and 2 bases from J, with 11 bases between. The CDR3 runs 13 residues. The DNA for the CDR3 is TGTGCCAGCAGCCCCAGGGAGGCCTACGAGCAGTACTTC. The encoded protein is CASSPREAYEQYF.

V is TRBV20-1 and J is TRBJ2-3; 11 nucleotides match TRBD2. This CDR3 contains 16 residues. CDR1 and CDR2 from the germline V gene are DFQATT and SNEGSKA (reference sequence). V was clipped by 1 base and J by 8 bases; unmatched bases: 11. CDR3 sequence: CSARVLAGGPASTQYF. The CDR3 DNA sequence: TGCAGTGCTAGAGTTCTAGCGGGAGGCCCCGCCAGTACGCAGTATTTT.

The chain carries TRBV28 and TRBJ1-5, with no clear D. CDR3 length: 14 amino acids. Germline-derived CDR1 and CDR2 are MDHEN and SYDVKM. V was pared by 3 bases and J by 7 bases, with 13 bases between. CDR3 in amino acids: CASSFRGIGQPQHF. The DNA for the CDR3 is TGTGCCAGCAGTTTCAGAGGGATTGGGCAGCCCCAGCATTTT.

This clonotype has a handful of counts. The V and J genes are TRBV25-1 and TRBJ1-2; no reliable D call. With 3 bases removed from V and 4 bases from J, the gap between germline ends came to 12 bases. This CDR3 spans 14 amino acids. Germline CDR1 and CDR2: MGHDK and SYGVNS. The CDR3 here is CASSELGNGYGYTF. The CDR3, as DNA: TGTGCCAGCAGTGAGCTCGGGAATGGCTATGGCTACACCTTC.

The chain recombines TRBV27 with TRBJ2-3; D ambiguous. This CDR3 region has 12 residues. With 7 bases removed from V and 4 bases from J, the gap between germline ends came to 9 bases. In germline, CDR1 is MNHEY, CDR2 SMNVEV (reference sequence). This CDR3 is CASIGNPDTQYF. DNA of the CDR3: TGTGCCAGCATCGGAAACCCAGATACGCAGTATTTT.

This clonotype appeared a few times. The rearrangement joins TRBV28 to TRBJ2-7, with 11 positions matching TRBD2. J lost 2 bases, V lost 8 bases, and 2 bases had no gene match. Per the germline V gene, CDR1 is MDHEN and CDR2 is SYDVKM. The CDR3 sequence is 13 residues long. The DNA for the CDR3 is TGTGCCAGCGGACTAGCGGGTCCCTACGAGCAGTACTTC. This codes for CASGLAGPYEQYF.

V is TRBV7-2 and J is TRBJ2-1; D is undetermined. The germline V gene encodes CDR1 SGHTA and CDR2 FQGNSA. V was cut by 3 bases and J by 4 bases, with 19 bases left in between. This CDR3 spans 17 amino acids. CDR3 DNA sequence: TGTGCCAGCAGCTTGTCCCCCTGGATAGCTCTTTACAATGAGCAGTTCTTC. Its translation: CASSLSPWIALYNEQFF.

This clonotype appeared a few times. The gene calls are TRBV20-1 and TRBJ1-1, with D perhaps TRBD1 (5 bases). The CDR3 is 14 residues long. V dropped 5 bases and J dropped 2 bases, with 15 bases sitting between them. Germline V gene sequence: CDR1 DFQATT, CDR2 SNEGSKA (reference sequence). For the CDR3, the DNA is TGCAGTGCTGACCCGACAGCACGAAACACTGAAGCTTTCTTT. This codes for CSADPTARNTEAFF.

This clonotype was seen more than once but under ten times. The chain has TRBV7-2 and TRBJ1-4; 9 bases are a match to TRBD1. The CDR3 extends over 13 amino acids. The junction had 3 bases not matched to a gene; V was cut back by 3 bases and J by 10 bases. Germline V gene sequence: CDR1 SGHTA, CDR2 FQGNSA. The CDR3 bases are TGTGCCAGCAGCTTGGACAGGGGCAGAAAACTGTTTTTT. This translates into CASSLDRGRKLFF.

This clonotype has only a few counts. CDR3 sequence reads: CASSQGTSEYNEQFF. CDR3 sequence (DNA): TGTGCCAGCAGCCAAGGGACTAGCGAGTACAATGAGCAGTTCTTC. The chain recombines TRBV4-2 with TRBJ2-1; 9 bases align to TRBD2. The CDR3 has 15 residues. CDR1 and CDR2 (germline): LGHNA, YNFKEQ. V was pared by 1 base and J by 4 bases, with 2 bases of the junction left unmatched.

This clonotype has just a few counts. V is TRBV12-3 or TRBV12-4 and J is TRBJ1-5; D may be TRBD1 (6 bases). CDR3 size: 13 residues. V was clipped by 2 bases and J by 4 bases, with 6 bases between them. CDR3 protein: CASSLRGNQPQHF. The CDR3 DNA is TGTGCCAGCAGTTTAAGGGGGAATCAGCCCCAGCATTTT.

This clonotype was seen more than once but under ten times. CDR3 region: CASSPAGRQPQHF. CDR3 coding DNA: TGTGCCAGCAGCCCCGCAGGCCGTCAGCCCCAGCATTTT. The gene calls are TRBV7-2 and TRBJ1-5; no firm D call. V was clipped by 5 bases and J by 6 bases, with 11 bases between them. The CDR3 loop spans 13 amino acids. CDR1 and CDR2 (germline): SGHTA, FQGNSA.